Listed here are 3 T cell receptor beta chains from one sample, sequenced in a study of Ad26.COV2.S vaccination and SARS-CoV-2 variants. The table came from immunoSEQ multiplex PCR; TCRdb's copy has only in-frame clones and leaves some out. The repertoire includes approximately 400,000 clones, 92% of them detected once, and 3.9% sits in the top ten. The sequencing here drew on peripheral blood, taken after recovery from COVID-19. These receptors came from a human donor who had recovered from COVID-19.

The chain couples TRBV6-5 to TRBJ1-5, with TRBD1 identical over 8 bases. The CDR3 is made up of 14 amino acids. J was trimmed by 2 bases and V by 6 bases; bases with no gene match: 3. Per germline, CDR1 MNHEY and CDR2 SVGAGI. In DNA form, the CDR3 reads TGTGCCAGCAGAACAGGGGGTCGCAATCAGCCCCAGCATTTT. Its translation is CASRTGGRNQPQHF.

The rearrangement links TRBV19 to TRBJ1-1; 7 positions agree with TRBD1. Losses at the gene ends were 7 bases for V and 6 bases for J; bases not matched to a gene: 17. Per the germline V gene, CDR1 is LNHDA and CDR2 is SQIVND (reference sequence). The CDR3 has 16 residues. The CDR3 is CASKGFLRGRRAEAFF. DNA for the CDR3: TGTGCCAGTAAGGGCTTTTTAAGGGGGCGCAGGGCTGAAGCTTTCTTT.

The chain recombines TRBV7-2 with TRBJ2-7, with 9 nucleotides matching TRBD1. Germline-derived CDR1 and CDR2 are SGHTA and FQGNSA. Trimming at V came to 3 bases and at J to 7 bases, leaving 10 bases not matched to a gene. The CDR3 sequence is 15 residues long. The CDR3 bases are TGTGCCAGCAGCTTCGAGTTGTCCGGGACAGGGGAGCAGTACTTC. This codes for CASSFELSGTGEQYF.